This is a list of T cell receptor beta chains from one sample in a study of cytomegalovirus exposure and HLA in healthy donors. This table comes from immunoSEQ multiplex PCR, and its TCRdb copy is limited to in-frame clones, with some not included. Among around 190,000 clones listed, 75% to 90% were seen once. The sequenced material came from PBMCs. These receptors were collected from a man aged 18 to 29 in good health and CMV-seropositive. CDR3s include the opening cysteine and the closing phenylalanine or tryptophan. A D gene is named only where the DNA matches it firmly. The listing skips clone size in some rows; elsewhere it reads once, few, many or a size class.

D	size	V	J	DNA	CDR3
-	-	TRBV9	TRBJ1-2	TGTGCCAGCAGCGCCCACGATGGGGCCCTTAACTATGGCTACACCTTC	CASSAHDGALNYGYTF
-	-	TRBV27	TRBJ2-7	TGTGCCAGCAGTTGGTCCGGGACTTCATCCTACGAGCAGTACTTC	CASSWSGTSSYEQYF
TRBD2	once	TRBV6-5	TRBJ2-4	TGTGCCAGTAGCGGGAGAGCGGCCAAAAACATTCAGTACTTC	CASSGRAAKNIQYF
TRBD1	few	TRBV9	TRBJ2-7	TGTGCCAGCAGCGCGGGCGGACAGGGGGCCTACGAGCAGTACTTC	CASSAGGQGAYEQYF
TRBD2	few	TRBV5-5	TRBJ2-7	TGTGCCAGCAGCTGGGGACTATCCTACGAGCAGTACTTC	CASSWGLSYEQYF
-	once	TRBV5-1	TRBJ1-1	TGCGCCAGCAGCTTGATGTCTGGACAGAACACTGAAGCTTTCTTT	CASSLMSGQNTEAFF
-	-	TRBV6-5	TRBJ2-3	TGTGCCAGCAGTTACAGGGGGGCGGGAGTGGCAGATACGCAGTATTTT	CASSYRGAGVADTQYF
-	few	TRBV25-1	TRBJ2-7	TGTGCCAGCAGTGGTAGTTTCAACGAGCAGTACTTC	CASSGSFNEQYF
-	-	TRBV7-9	TRBJ2-1	TGTGCCAGCAGCTTAGCGCTTTCAGGGTACCCGCCCTCCTACAATGAGCAGTTCTTC	CASSLALSGYPPSYNEQFF
-	few	TRBV18	TRBJ2-1	TGTGCCAGCTCACCAGGCGGGAATGAGCAGTTCTTC	CASSPGGNEQFF
TRBD1	-	TRBV5-1	TRBJ1-1	TGCGCCAGCAGCTCCCCGGACAGGGGGGTCGGAAACACTGAAGCTTTCTTT	CASSSPDRGVGNTEAFF
TRBD1	once	TRBV5-1	TRBJ2-7	TGCGCCAGCAGCCTGGGACAGGGGAACGAGCAGTACTTC	CASSLGQGNEQYF
-	once	TRBV5-4	TRBJ2-3	TGTGCCAGCAGCTTGCCCCCGGGCACAGATACGCAGTATTTT	CASSLPPGTDTQYF
-	-	TRBV6-1	TRBJ2-7	TGTGCCAGCAGTGAAGTAGCCGGCGGGACCAGCTCCTACGAGCAGTACTTC	CASSEVAGGTSSYEQYF